A single sample is the source of the 3 T cell receptor beta chains below, sequenced in a study of blood T cell repertoires in COVID-19. Only in-frame clones appear in the TCRdb table, and some are missing; sequencing was by immunoSEQ multiplex PCR. The sample lists approximately 150,000 clones, roughly 91% occurring once. The sequencing sample was made of peripheral blood. The receptors come from a man aged 50 to 59 who had recovered from COVID-19.

V usage is TRBV4-3 and J usage is TRBJ1-2; 10 nucleotides agree with TRBD1. Losses at the gene ends were 4 bases for V and 6 bases for J; bases not matched to a gene: 5. There are 14 residues in the CDR3. Germline loops: CDR1 LGHNA, CDR2 YSLEER. CDR3 DNA sequence: TGCGCCAGCAGCCCTTCCGACAGGGGGCATGGCTACACCTTC. Translated: CASSPSDRGHGYTF.

The V call is TRBV9, the J call TRBJ1-1; no clear D. V gave up 4 bases and J gave up 2 bases, with 18 bases separating them. The V gene's germline CDR1 is SGDLS and CDR2 YYNGEE. The CDR3 is 16 residues long. The DNA of the CDR3 is TGTGCCAGCAGCTCTAGTCGGTGGGAGGGAAACACTGAAGCTTTCTTT. This sequence encodes CASSSSRWEGNTEAFF.

The chain employs TRBV7-2 and TRBJ2-4, with 7 bases aligning to TRBD2. The CDR3 runs 17 residues. V was clipped by 5 bases and J by 1 base; unmatched bases: 11. The germline V gene encodes CDR1 SGHTA and CDR2 FQGNSA. The CDR3: CASSPWGPGGAKNIQYF. CDR3 nucleotides: TGTGCCAGCAGCCCCTGGGGTCCGGGAGGTGCCAAAAACATTCAGTACTTC.